The 28 T cell receptor beta chains given below trace back to one sample, sequenced in a study of shared clonotypes between healthy human individuals. TCRdb keeps only in-frame clones here, not all; method: immunoSEQ multiplex PCR. The data hold about 1 million clones, with 70% to 80% observed a single time. The sample consisted of memory CD4+ T cells sorted from blood. The subset here: CD45RA-negative fraction. All receptors derive from a young man in good health.

The rearrangement uses TRBV7-9 and TRBJ1-2, with D tentatively TRBD1 (6 bases). The CDR3 is made up of 13 amino acids. Germline-derived CDR1 and CDR2 are SEHNR and FQNEAQ (reference sequence). Deletions cut 1 base from V and 7 bases from J, with 10 bases between. CDR3: CASSLEIGGGYTF. The CDR3 nucleotides read TGTGCCAGCAGCTTAGAAATAGGGGGTGGCTACACCTTC.

The sample holds a few counts of this clone. The chain carries TRBV7-2 and TRBJ1-6, with unresolved D. Germline loops: CDR1 SGHTA, CDR2 FQGNSA. The V gene lost 0 bases and the J gene lost 4 bases, with 4 bases spanning the gap. This CDR3 contains 14 residues. This chain's CDR3 is CASSLATYNSPLHF. The CDR3 coding sequence is TGTGCCAGCAGCTTAGCGACATATAATTCACCCCTCCACTTT.

The CDR3 spells CASSTDLADLTDTQYF. As DNA, the CDR3 is TGTGCCAGCAGCACGGATCTAGCGGACCTCACAGATACGCAGTATTTT. The chain is built from TRBV5-4 and TRBJ2-3; 7 nucleotides align to TRBD2. From germline, CDR1 is SGHNT and CDR2 YYREEE (reference sequence). V dropped 4 bases and J dropped 2; count of bases not matched to a gene: 10. CDR3 size: 16 residues. Drawing the rest from reference TRBV5-4 and TRBJ2-3, the complete variable domain is ETGVTQSPTHLIKTRGQQVTLRCSSQSGHNTVSWYQQALGQGPQFIFQYYREEENGRGNFPPRFSGLQFPNYSSELNVNALELDDSALYLCASSTDLADLTDTQYFGPGTRLTVL.

The rearrangement links TRBV18 to TRBJ2-5; D gene unclear. The J call is doubtful: the DNA matches TRBJ2-7 better. This CDR3 spans 12 amino acids. CDR1 and CDR2 (germline): KGHSH, LQKENI. The CDR3 nucleotides read TGTGCCAGCTCACCAAACGGCTACGAGCAGTACTTC. Its translation: CASSPNGYEQYF.

In regard to this clone: Other DNA sequences in the sample encode the same CDR3. This rearrangement joins TRBV11-1 to TRBJ1-1; D is perhaps TRBD1 (6 bases). This CDR3 has 13 amino acids. The V end was cut by 6 bases, the J end by 1 base, with 9 bases between. Germline loops: CDR1 SGHAT, CDR2 FQDESV (reference sequence). The CDR3 DNA is TGTGCCAGCAGTTCACAGGGGAACACTGAAGCTTTCTTT. It is translated as CASSSQGNTEAFF. Full variable domain (outside the CDR3, taken from reference TRBV11-1 and TRBJ1-1): EAEVAQSPRYKITEKSQAVAFWCDPISGHATLYWYRQILGQGPELLVQFQDESVVDDSQLPKDRFSAERLKGVDSTLKIQPAELGDSAMYLCASSSQGNTEAFFGQGTRLTVV.

CDR3 DNA sequence: TGCAGTGGTGGGACAGGGAGAGGCTACACCTTC. Its protein is CSGGTGRGYTF. The V call is TRBV20-1, the J call TRBJ1-2; 9 bases line up with TRBD1. The V gene's germline CDR1 is DFQATT and CDR2 SNEGSKA (reference sequence). Trimming removed 7 bases from V and 8 bases from J; junction bases left unmatched: 5. The CDR3 loop spans 11 amino acids.

CDR3 in amino acids: CASSLSFGRGLFF. The DNA of the CDR3 is TGTGCCAGCAGCTTATCTTTTGGTAGGGGGCTGTTTTTT. This rearrangement joins TRBV7-2 to TRBJ2-2, with D possibly being TRBD1 (5 bases). Germline assignment: CDR1 SGHTA and CDR2 FQGNSA. The CDR3 loop spans 13 amino acids. Trimming stripped 2 bases from V and 13 bases from J, with 14 bases between.

Regarding this clone: This may come from a read error, since a much larger clone is one base off. CDR3 nucleotide sequence: TGTGCCAGCAGCTTTGGACTAGCGGGGGGGACAGATACGCAGTATTTT. The encoded protein is CASSFGLAGGTDTQYF. This chain connects TRBV7-2 to TRBJ2-3; TRBD2 agrees at 15 bases. Germline values: CDR1 SGHTA, CDR2 FQGNSA. J lost 3 bases, V lost 3 bases, and 1 base had no gene match. CDR3 length: 16 amino acids.

The count of this clone is one. Other nucleotide sequences from this sample produce the same CDR3. The chain is built from TRBV5-6 and TRBJ2-3; no firm D call. This CDR3 has 12 amino acids. Per germline, CDR1 SGHDT and CDR2 YYEEEE. Between the trimmed V and J ends, which lost 2 bases and 5 bases, there was a span of 6 bases. CDR3 loop: CASSLEGDTQYF. In DNA form, the CDR3 reads TGTGCCAGCAGCTTAGAAGGAGATACGCAGTATTTT. Looking up the rest from reference TRBV5-6 and TRBJ2-3 gives the full variable domain: DAGVTQSPTHLIKTRGQQVTLRCSPKSGHDTVSWYQQALGQGPQFIFQYYEEEERQRGNFPDRFSGHQFPNYSSELNVNALLLGDSALYLCASSLEGDTQYFGPGTRLTVL.

The sample holds a few counts of this clone. The chain joins TRBV10-3 to TRBJ1-1, with 9 bases that match TRBD1. The germline V gene encodes CDR1 ENHRY and CDR2 SYGVKD. CDR3 length equals 14 residues. V dropped 5 bases and J dropped 2; count of bases not matched to a gene: 3. In DNA, the CDR3 is TGTGCCATCAGTAACAGGGGGCAAAACACTGAAGCTTTCTTT. Translating gives CAISNRGQNTEAFF.

The rearrangement links TRBV11-3 to TRBJ1-1; 12 nucleotides agree with TRBD1. This CDR3 is 16 amino acids long. Germline CDR1 and CDR2: SGHNT and YENEEA. Germline trimming cut 5 bases from V and 3 bases from J; bases unmatched to any gene: 7. In DNA form, the CDR3 reads TGTGCCAGCAGCGCTGGCGGGACAGGGGGCGACACTGAAGCTTTCTTT. Translation gives CASSAGGTGGDTEAFF.

This clone was found once. This chain uses TRBV5-4 with TRBJ1-2; no clear D gene. CDR3 length: 11 amino acids. Germline values: CDR1 SGHNT, CDR2 YYREEE (reference sequence). Trimming cost V 1 base and J 10 bases, with 8 bases left between them. CDR3 sequence reads: CASSLMVSYTF. In nucleotides, the CDR3 is TGTGCCAGCAGCTTGATGGTATCCTACACCTTC.

The gene calls are TRBV9 and TRBJ2-4; the D is unclear. Germline V gives CDR1 SGDLS, CDR2 YYNGEE. The ends were cut back, 0 bases at V and 7 bases at J, with 8 bases in the middle. The CDR3 runs to 13 residues. The CDR3 region has the DNA TGTGCCAGCAGCGTAGAAGACGGGAACATTCAGTACTTC. Protein sequence: CASSVEDGNIQYF. The whole variable domain, filled in from reference TRBV9 and TRBJ2-4, reads DSGVTQTPKHLITATGQRVTLRCSPRSGDLSVYWYQQSLDQGLQFLIQYYNGEERAKGNILERFSAQQFPDLHSELNLSSLELGDSALYFCASSVEDGNIQYFGAGTRLSVL.

The J gene is TRBJ2-5, the V gene TRBV5-1, with TRBD2 identical over 9 bases. The germline V gene has CDR1 SGHRS and CDR2 YFSETQ. V lost 4 bases to trimming and J lost 4 bases; unmatched junction nucleotides: 2. This CDR3 is 13 amino acids long. This CDR3 reads CASSGLARETQYF. Written as DNA, the CDR3 is TGCGCCAGCAGCGGACTAGCGAGAGAGACCCAGTACTTC.

The J gene is TRBJ1-5, the V gene TRBV19; D perhaps matches TRBD1 (5 bases). Trimming removed 5 bases from V and 0 bases from J, with 14 bases in between. The CDR3 contains 16 residues. CDR1 is LNHDA and CDR2 is SQIVND in the germline V gene (reference sequence). DNA for the CDR3: TGTGCCAGTAGTCCGCGGGGCATAACTAGCAATCAGCCCCAGCATTTT. This encodes CASSPRGITSNQPQHF.

The V and J genes are TRBV6-6 and TRBJ1-6; D gene ambiguous. There are 11 residues in the CDR3. V was cut by 8 bases and J by 11 bases, with 10 bases left in between. CDR1 is MNHNY and CDR2 is SVGAGI in the germline V gene (reference sequence). CDR3 region: CASAAEAPLHF. The CDR3 region has the DNA TGTGCCAGCGCGGCGGAGGCACCCCTCCACTTT.

The chain has TRBV2 and TRBJ2-7, with a possible D match to TRBD2 (6 bases). The V and J ends lost 8 bases and 6 bases respectively, with 17 bases between them. Per the germline V gene, CDR1 is SNHLY and CDR2 is FYNNEI. The CDR3 contains 13 residues. Here the CDR3 DNA reads TGTGCCAGCCGGGAAGCATCTAGCGCCGAGCAGTACTTC. Its translation is CASREASSAEQYF.

The genes are TRBV5-5 and TRBJ2-1, with 9 bases that match TRBD2. Losses at the gene ends were 3 bases for V and 5 bases for J; bases not matched to a gene: 6. The CDR3 runs to 15 residues. The germline gives CDR1 SGHKS, CDR2 YYEKEE (reference sequence). The CDR3 protein is CASSSGLAFHNEQFF. The CDR3 DNA reads as TGTGCCAGCAGCTCGGGACTAGCTTTCCACAATGAGCAGTTCTTC.

The V gene is TRBV19, the J gene TRBJ2-7; no clear D gene. V was shortened by 4 bases and J by 2 bases, with 18 bases between the two germline ends. Germline V gene sequence: CDR1 LNHDA, CDR2 SQIVND (reference sequence). CDR3 length: 16 residues. CDR3 amino acids: CASSTGAKRAPYEQYF. The CDR3 DNA sequence: TGTGCCAGTAGTACCGGCGCGAAACGAGCCCCCTACGAGCAGTACTTC. The whole variable domain, remainder taken from reference TRBV19 and TRBJ2-7, is DGGITQSPKYLFRKEGQNVTLSCEQNLNHDAMYWYRQDPGQGLRLIYYSQIVNDFQKGDIAEGYSVSREKKESFPLTVTSAQKNPTAFYLCASSTGAKRAPYEQYFGPGTRLTVT.

The rearrangement joins TRBV5-6 to TRBJ1-1; 7 positions agree with TRBD1. Per the germline V gene, CDR1 is SGHDT and CDR2 is YYEEEE. Unmatched junction bases numbered 7, after V lost 4 bases and J lost 1 base. The CDR3 runs to 15 residues. The CDR3 DNA sequence: TGTGCCAGCAGCCCGGCCCGGGACAGGAACACTGAAGCTTTCTTT. This encodes CASSPARDRNTEAFF.

Many counts were recorded for this clone. This chain uses TRBV11-2 with TRBJ2-7, with TRBD1 matching over 12 bases. V was pared by 0 bases and J by 10 bases, with 10 bases of the junction left unmatched. The germline CDR1 and CDR2 sequences are SGHAT and FQNNGV. The CDR3 is made up of 16 amino acids. CDR3 in amino acids: CASSLDRGDRGREQYF. The CDR3, as DNA: TGTGCCAGCAGCTTAGATAGAGGGGACAGGGGGCGAGAACAGTACTTC. Looking up the rest from reference TRBV11-2 and TRBJ2-7 gives the full variable domain: EAGVAQSPRYKIIEKRQSVAFWCNPISGHATLYWYQQILGQGPKLLIQFQNNGVVDDSQLPKDRFSAERLKGVDSTLKIQPAKLEDSAVYLCASSLDRGDRGREQYFGPGTRLTVT.

This clone has only one observation. This may arise from a read error, as a much more abundant clone is one base away. The chain uses TRBV5-6 and TRBJ1-1; no reliable D call. This CDR3 has 13 amino acids. V was cut by 0 bases and J by 1 base, with 4 bases left in between. Germline CDR1 reads SGHDT; CDR2 reads YYEEEE. The CDR3 bases are TGTGCCAGCAGCTTGGTACGGAACACTGAAGCTTTCTTT. This encodes CASSLVRNTEAFF.

The J gene is TRBJ2-5, the V gene TRBV5-1; the match to TRBD1 covers 7 bases. V dropped 4 bases and J dropped 3; count of bases not matched to a gene: 6. Germline assignment: CDR1 SGHRS and CDR2 YFSETQ. The CDR3 extends over 14 amino acids. The CDR3 DNA sequence: TGCGCCAGCAGCATATTCGGGACAGAAGAGACCCAGTACTTC. Its protein product is CASSIFGTEETQYF. Complete variable domain (other parts from reference TRBV5-1 and TRBJ2-5): KAGVTQTPRYLIKTRGQQVTLSCSPISGHRSVSWYQQTPGQGLQFLFEYFSETQRNKGNFPGRFSGRQFSNSRSEMNVSTLELGDSALYLCASSIFGTEETQYFGPGTRLLVL.

This chain connects TRBV30 to TRBJ2-5; 8 bases align to TRBD2. Germline V CDR1 and CDR2: GTSNPN, SVGIG (reference sequence). The CDR3 is made up of 14 amino acids. With V trimmed by 0 bases and J by 5 bases, 5 bases remained unmatched. The CDR3 coding sequence is TGTGCCTGGAGTGTGGGGACTAGTTCCGAGACCCAGTACTTC. It specifies CAWSVGTSSETQYF.

This clone showed up many times. The chain combines TRBV28 with TRBJ1-6; 7 bases are a match to TRBD1. The length of the CDR3 is 18 residues. The V segment lost 2 bases and the J segment 2 bases; nucleotides outside the gene matches: 9. Per germline, CDR1 MDHEN and CDR2 SYDVKM. In DNA, the CDR3 is TGTGCCAGCAGTTTAATGGGAAACAGGGGCACCTATAATTCACCCCTCCACTTT. It is translated as CASSLMGNRGTYNSPLHF.

This clone was counted between two and nine times. The chain links TRBV6-5 to TRBJ1-5; 7 bases line up with TRBD1. After removal of 7 bases from V and 6 bases from J, the junction contained 6 bases not matched to a gene. The CDR3 is 13 residues long. Germline V gene data show CDR1 as MNHEY and CDR2 as SVGAGI. CDR3 sequence: CASKGQGGQPQHF. Here the CDR3 DNA reads TGTGCCAGCAAGGGCCAGGGGGGTCAGCCCCAGCATTTT.

With regard to this clone: A much larger clone differs by one base, so this may be a read error. The chain recombines TRBV7-9 with TRBJ1-1; 7 bases align to TRBD1. Looked up from germline, CDR1 is SEHNR and CDR2 is FQNEAQ (reference sequence). V lost 4 bases to trimming and J lost 0 bases; unmatched junction nucleotides: 2. The CDR3 runs to 14 residues. As DNA, the CDR3 is TGTGCCAGCAGCTCGGGACAGATGAACACTGAAGCTTTCTTT. Amino acid sequence: CASSSGQMNTEAFF.

The chain joins TRBV5-4 to TRBJ2-7, with unresolved D. The germline CDR1 and CDR2 sequences are SGHNT and YYREEE (reference sequence). Trimming left V 3 bases short and J 0 bases short, with 10 bases between. The CDR3 sequence is 14 residues long. CDR3 in amino acids: CASSSPMSSYEQYF. The CDR3 nucleotides read TGTGCCAGCAGCTCACCAATGAGCTCCTACGAGCAGTACTTC.